Below are 31 T cell receptor beta chains sequenced from a single sample in a study of T cells expressing NK-cell markers. No DNA is given; TCRdb re-called the 5' RACE reads and lists each CDR3 protein once. This specimen shows almost 450,000 distinct CDR3 sequences; the ten leading clones hold approximately 6.8%. Sequencing was performed on blood T cells: a sorted CD56 or NKG2C T cell subset, CD4+ or CD8+ T cells, or bulk PBMC T cells (not recorded which). The receptor set was obtained from a woman between 18 and 70 years old in good health.

The chain carries TRBV29-1 and TRBJ2-5; the D call of TRBD1 rests on TCRdb alone, since no DNA is present to check it. The CDR3 consists of 12 residues. Germline V gene data show CDR1 as SQVTM and CDR2 as ANQGSEA. The CDR3 sequence is CSVQRGEETQYF.

The gene calls are TRBV11-2 and TRBJ2-5. CDR1 SGHAT and CDR2 FQNNGV come from the germline V gene. CDR3 length: 12 amino acids. CDR3 in amino acids: CASSWVSETQYF.

The J gene is TRBJ2-3, the V gene TRBV19; TCRdb lists TRBD2, though no DNA is available to test this call. Germline CDR1 and CDR2: LNHDA and SQIVND (reference sequence). This CDR3 contains 15 residues. CDR3 residues: CASSILAGLTDTQYF.

The chain is built from TRBV11-2 and TRBJ2-7; absent DNA, TCRdb's TRBD2 call cannot be checked. The CDR3 length is 13 residues. Germline CDR1 is SGHAT and CDR2 is FQNNGV. CDR3 protein: CASRAGGAGEQYF.

This rearrangement joins TRBV11-2 to TRBJ2-3; TCRdb indicates TRBD2, and absent DNA this call remains unverified. Germline values: CDR1 SGHAT, CDR2 FQNNGV. The CDR3 totals 18 residues. CDR3 in amino acids: CASSHELLGLPDFHTQYF.

The rearrangement uses TRBV7-3 and TRBJ2-2. The CDR3 covers 14 residues. CDR1 and CDR2 (germline): SGHTA, FQGTGA. CDR3 protein: CASSLYGNTGELFF. Full variable domain (remainder filled in from reference TRBV7-3 and TRBJ2-2): GAGVSQTPSNKVTEKGKYVELRCDPISGHTALYWYRQSLGQGPEFLIYFQGTGAADDSGLPNDRFFAVRPEGSVSTLKIQRTERGDSAVYLCASSLYGNTGELFFGEGSRLTVL.

V and J are TRBV20-1 and TRBJ2-6. This CDR3 has 14 amino acids. The V gene's germline CDR1 is DFQATT and CDR2 SNEGSKA (reference sequence). The CDR3 loop reads CSATAVSGANVLTF.

The chain carries TRBV6-5 and TRBJ1-4. The CDR3 sequence is 15 residues long. Germline CDR1 reads MNHEY; CDR2 reads SVGAGI. Here the CDR3 reads CASSYRGTANEKLFF.

This chain connects TRBV5-6 to TRBJ2-2. This CDR3 comprises 16 residues. Germline loops: CDR1 SGHDT, CDR2 YYEEEE. The CDR3: CASTLGWNLNTGELFF.

The chain couples TRBV12-3 or TRBV12-4 to TRBJ1-3; the D call from TCRdb, TRBD1, cannot be confirmed without DNA. The CDR3 length is 16 residues. CDR3 region: CASSMDREHSGNTIYF.

The chain recombines TRBV6-2 or TRBV6-3 with TRBJ2-1; TCRdb reports TRBD2, a call that lacks DNA to check it against. Germline V gene sequence: CDR1 MNHEY, CDR2 SVGEGT. There are 15 residues in the CDR3. The CDR3 sequence is CASSYFARRGNEQFF.

The V call is TRBV27, the J call TRBJ2-7. Germline CDR1 and CDR2: MNHEY and SMNVEV (reference sequence). This CDR3 is 12 amino acids long. CDR3 in amino acids: CASSYTGNEQYF.

The V and J genes are TRBV9 and TRBJ2-5; TCRdb indicates TRBD1, and absent DNA this call remains unverified. From germline, CDR1 is SGDLS and CDR2 YYNGEE. This CDR3 region has 15 residues. The chain's CDR3 is CASSVGQGHQETQYF.

The V call is TRBV9, the J call TRBJ2-1; lacking DNA, the TRBD2 call made by TCRdb goes unchecked. The CDR3 runs to 16 residues. The V gene's germline CDR1 is SGDLS and CDR2 YYNGEE. The CDR3 spells CASSVGLAGNYNEQFF. Filled out from reference TRBV9 and TRBJ2-1, the complete variable domain reads DSGVTQTPKHLITATGQRVTLRCSPRSGDLSVYWYQQSLDQGLQFLIQYYNGEERAKGNILERFSAQQFPDLHSELNLSSLELGDSALYFCASSVGLAGNYNEQFFGPGTRLTVL.

The genes are TRBV9 and TRBJ1-4; TCRdb lists TRBD1, though no DNA is available to test this call. This CDR3 has 15 amino acids. Looked up from germline, CDR1 is SGDLS and CDR2 is YYNGEE. The CDR3 here is CASSVGGQVNEKLFF.

The V gene is TRBV29-1, the J gene TRBJ1-1; TCRdb returns TRBD1, unconfirmable since there is no DNA. This CDR3 has 12 amino acids. Per the germline V gene, CDR1 is SQVTM and CDR2 is ANQGSEA. The CDR3 loop reads CSVEAAGPEAFF.

The CDR3 here is CSGSFGGKRGVQETQYF. This rearrangement joins TRBV29-1 to TRBJ2-5; TCRdb selects TRBD1, and the lack of DNA leaves this call unchecked. The CDR3 is 17 amino acids. Germline loops: CDR1 SQVTM, CDR2 ANQGSEA. Complete variable domain (other parts from reference TRBV29-1 and TRBJ2-5): SAVISQKPSRDICQRGTSLTIQCQVDSQVTMMFWYRQQPGQSLTLIATANQGSEATYESGFVIDKFPISRPNLTFSTLTVSNMSPEDSSIYLCSGSFGGKRGVQETQYFGPGTRLLVL.

J is TRBJ2-1 and V is TRBV12-3 or TRBV12-4; TCRdb designates TRBD2, a call that cannot be tested without DNA. CDR3 length: 16 residues. The CDR3: CASSPSLNSGSNEQFF.

The rearrangement links TRBV19 to TRBJ1-5; absent DNA, TCRdb's TRBD1 call cannot be checked. Germline values: CDR1 LNHDA, CDR2 SQIVND (reference sequence). The CDR3 is made up of 15 amino acids. The CDR3 sequence is CASSIDRGSNQPQHF.

CDR3 protein: CATRPNTHYHEQYF. J is TRBJ2-7 and V is TRBV15. This CDR3 region has 14 residues. Germline CDR1 reads LNHNV; CDR2 reads YYDKDF (reference sequence).

The chain employs TRBV5-5 and TRBJ1-2; TCRdb lists TRBD1, though no DNA is available to test this call. CDR3 length: 14 amino acids. Per the germline V gene, CDR1 is SGHKS and CDR2 is YYEKEE (reference sequence). The CDR3: CASTSSAAPYGYTF.

V and J are TRBV20-1 and TRBJ2-1; the TRBD2 assignment by TCRdb is unverifiable without DNA. The germline V gene encodes CDR1 DFQATT and CDR2 SNEGSKA (reference sequence). This CDR3 comprises 14 residues. The CDR3 reads CSARGTSGANEQFF.

The chain carries TRBV5-1 and TRBJ1-2; the D gene TCRdb calls, TRBD1, cannot be checked with no DNA. Germline V gene data show CDR1 as SGHRS and CDR2 as YFSETQ. The CDR3 contains 13 residues. This CDR3 reads CASSLAGENGYTF.

V and J are TRBV7-2 and TRBJ2-5; with no DNA, the TCRdb D assignment of TRBD1 cannot be verified. Germline V gives CDR1 SGHTA, CDR2 FQGNSA. The CDR3 extends over 14 amino acids. The CDR3 spells CASSNFGQGETQYF.

V and J are TRBV20-1 and TRBJ2-5; no DNA is available, so the TRBD2 call from TCRdb remains unchecked. The CDR3 is 14 residues long. CDR1 is DFQATT and CDR2 is SNEGSKA in the germline V gene (reference sequence). The CDR3 loop is CSAQTSGGQETQYF.

The chain is built from TRBV28 and TRBJ2-7; lacking DNA, the TRBD2 call made by TCRdb goes unchecked. CDR3 length equals 17 residues. Germline lookup yields CDR1 MDHEN and CDR2 SYDVKM. CDR3: CASSLRVGSGNSYEQYF.

The chain uses TRBV20-1 and TRBJ1-6; TCRdb indicates TRBD1, and absent DNA this call remains unverified. The CDR3 is made up of 14 amino acids. The germline gives CDR1 DFQATT, CDR2 SNEGSKA (reference sequence). The CDR3 sequence: CSARRARANSPLHF.

The V call is TRBV20-1, the J call TRBJ2-5; the TRBD1 assignment by TCRdb is unverifiable without DNA. Germline assignment: CDR1 DFQATT and CDR2 SNEGSKA (reference sequence). The CDR3 is 16 amino acids. The CDR3 loop reads CSARDPIAGAGETQYF.

The CDR3 reads CASSSDRNSPLHF. The V call is TRBV12-3 or TRBV12-4, the J call TRBJ1-6; TCRdb names TRBD1, which stays unverified in the absence of DNA. The CDR3 has 13 residues.

The chain uses TRBV6-5 and TRBJ2-3; TCRdb's D call of TRBD2 is untestable without DNA. Germline CDR1 MNHEY, CDR2 SVGAGI. This CDR3 region has 12 residues. This chain's CDR3 is CASGPYTDTQYF.

The chain carries TRBV2 and TRBJ1-2; the TCRdb call, TRBD1, lacks DNA for checking. Germline V lookup: CDR1 SNHLY, CDR2 FYNNEI. The length of the CDR3 is 13 residues. CDR3 amino acids: CASSDRAGRGYTF.